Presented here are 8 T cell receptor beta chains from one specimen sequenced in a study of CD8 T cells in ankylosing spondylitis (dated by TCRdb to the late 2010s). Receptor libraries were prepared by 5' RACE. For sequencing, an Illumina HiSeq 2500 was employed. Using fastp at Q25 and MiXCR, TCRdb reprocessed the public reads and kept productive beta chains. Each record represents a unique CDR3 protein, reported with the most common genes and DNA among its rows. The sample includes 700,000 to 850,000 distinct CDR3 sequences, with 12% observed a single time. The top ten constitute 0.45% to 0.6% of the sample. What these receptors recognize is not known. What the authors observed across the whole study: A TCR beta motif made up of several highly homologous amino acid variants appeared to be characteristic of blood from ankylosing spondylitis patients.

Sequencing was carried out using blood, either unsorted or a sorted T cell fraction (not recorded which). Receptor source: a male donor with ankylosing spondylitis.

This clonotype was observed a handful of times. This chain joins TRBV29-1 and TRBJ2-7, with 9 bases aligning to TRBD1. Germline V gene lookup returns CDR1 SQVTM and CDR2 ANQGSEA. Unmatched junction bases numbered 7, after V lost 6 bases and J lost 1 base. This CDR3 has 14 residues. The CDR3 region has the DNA TGCAGCGTCCTCAAGACAGGGGGATCCTACGAGCAGTACTTC. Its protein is CSVLKTGGSYEQYF.

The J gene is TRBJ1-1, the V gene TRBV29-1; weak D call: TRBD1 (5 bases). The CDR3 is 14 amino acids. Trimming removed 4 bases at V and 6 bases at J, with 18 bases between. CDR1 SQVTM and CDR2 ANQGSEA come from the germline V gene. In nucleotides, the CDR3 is TGCAGCGTTGTTAGGGCAGGGCGGGATCCTGAAGCTTTCTTT. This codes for CSVVRAGRDPEAFF. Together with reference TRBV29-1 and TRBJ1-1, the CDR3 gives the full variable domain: SAVISQKPSRDICQRGTSLTIQCQVDSQVTMMFWYRQQPGQSLTLIATANQGSEATYESGFVIDKFPISRPNLTFSTLTVSNMSPEDSSIYLCSVVRAGRDPEAFFGQGTRLTVV.

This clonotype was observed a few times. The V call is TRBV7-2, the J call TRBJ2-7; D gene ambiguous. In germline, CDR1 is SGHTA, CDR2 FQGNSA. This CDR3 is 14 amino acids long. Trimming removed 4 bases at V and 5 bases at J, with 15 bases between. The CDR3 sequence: CASSSPPFIHEQYF. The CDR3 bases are TGTGCCAGCAGCTCTCCTCCCTTTATCCACGAGCAGTACTTC.

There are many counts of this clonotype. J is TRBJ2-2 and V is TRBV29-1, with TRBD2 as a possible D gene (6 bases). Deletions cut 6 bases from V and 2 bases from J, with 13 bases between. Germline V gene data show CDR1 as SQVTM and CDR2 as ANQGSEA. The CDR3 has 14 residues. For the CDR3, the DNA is TGCAGCGTCGTAGGACTACTCAACACCGGGGAGCTGTTTTTT. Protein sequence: CSVVGLLNTGELFF.

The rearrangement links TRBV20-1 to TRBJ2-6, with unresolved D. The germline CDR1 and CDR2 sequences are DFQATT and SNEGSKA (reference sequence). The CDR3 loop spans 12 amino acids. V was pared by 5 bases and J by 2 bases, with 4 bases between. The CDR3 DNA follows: TGCAGTGCTCAGCCTGGGGCCAACGTCCTGACTTTC. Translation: CSAQPGANVLTF.

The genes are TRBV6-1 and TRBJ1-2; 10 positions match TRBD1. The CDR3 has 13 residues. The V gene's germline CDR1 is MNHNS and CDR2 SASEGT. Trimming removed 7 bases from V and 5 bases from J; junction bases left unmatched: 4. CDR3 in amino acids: CASTWDRGYGYTF. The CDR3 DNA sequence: TGTGCCAGCACCTGGGACAGGGGTTATGGCTACACCTTC.

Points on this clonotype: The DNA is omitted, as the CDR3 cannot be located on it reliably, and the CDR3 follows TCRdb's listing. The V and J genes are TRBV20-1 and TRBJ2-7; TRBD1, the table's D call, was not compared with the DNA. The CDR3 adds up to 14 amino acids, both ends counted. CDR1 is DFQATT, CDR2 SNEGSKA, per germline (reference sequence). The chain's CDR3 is CSSGQAHGSYEQYF.

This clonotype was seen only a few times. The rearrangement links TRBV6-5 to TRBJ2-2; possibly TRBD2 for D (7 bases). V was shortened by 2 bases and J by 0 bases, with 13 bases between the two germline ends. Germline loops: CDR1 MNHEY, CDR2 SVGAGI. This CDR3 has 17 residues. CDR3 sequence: CASSYEEGGANTGELFF. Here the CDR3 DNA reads TGTGCCAGCAGTTACGAAGAGGGGGGGGCGAACACCGGGGAGCTGTTTTTT.